The clone carrying this TCR beta chain was counted only a few times. Original processing notes: From reference gene primer amplification, estimates of nucleated cell counts were derived. Here immunoSEQ multiplex PCR was the method, and the copy in TCRdb shows in-frame clones only, minus some. That table furnishes V, J and clone size, whereas the DNA furnished D and trimming. Found here are 100,000 to 150,000 clones, around 85% of them singletons; the top ten hold approximately 18%. This entry comes from a study of blood T cell repertoires in COVID-19. Study details: The analysed material was cDNA or gDNA that came from T cells, B-cell-depleted T cells, or PBMCs.

Germline V CDR1 and CDR2: MNHEY, SMNVEV (reference sequence). V was clipped by 3 bases and J by 6 bases, with 15 bases between them. CDR3 length: 15 residues. The chain is built from TRBV27 and TRBJ2-4, with D possibly TRBD1 on 6 matching bases. This sequence originates from a woman older than 75 with acute or convalescent COVID-19. The specimen sequenced was peripheral blood. This CDR3 is CASSFVFMDRNIQYF. The CDR3 region has the DNA TGTGCCAGCAGTTTTGTTTTCATGGACAGAAACATTCAGTACTTC.